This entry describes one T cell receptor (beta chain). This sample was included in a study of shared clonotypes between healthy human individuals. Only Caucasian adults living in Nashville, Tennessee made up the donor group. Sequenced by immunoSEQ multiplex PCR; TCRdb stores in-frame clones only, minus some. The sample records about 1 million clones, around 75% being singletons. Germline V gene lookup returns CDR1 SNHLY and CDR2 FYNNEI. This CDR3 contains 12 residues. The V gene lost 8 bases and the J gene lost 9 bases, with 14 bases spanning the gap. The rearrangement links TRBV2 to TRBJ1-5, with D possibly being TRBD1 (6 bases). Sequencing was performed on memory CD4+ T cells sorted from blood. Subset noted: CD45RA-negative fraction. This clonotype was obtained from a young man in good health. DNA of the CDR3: TGTGCCAGCTCTTTACAGGGAGGGCCCCAGCATTTT. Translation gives CASSLQGGPQHF.